This is a list of T cell receptor beta chains from one sample in a study of beta chain features in type 1 diabetes. The method was immunoSEQ multiplex PCR; TCRdb's version includes in-frame clones alone and lacks a portion of them. The sample includes 160,000 or so clones, 6.5% to 10% of them seen just once. Sequencing was performed on central memory CD4+ T cells from blood. The receptors come from a woman between 18 and 29 years old with type 1 diabetes. The CDR3 runs from the conserved cysteine through the conserved F or W. The D gene is left open where the match is weak. Size is stated for part of the rows, as once, few or many counts, or as a class when the clone is expanded.

clone size	V gene	J gene	D gene	CDR3 protein	CDR3 DNA
-	TRBV2	TRBJ1-4	-	CASSGSGRHGEKLFF	TGTGCCAGCAGTGGGTCAGGCAGACACGGTGAAAAACTGTTTTTT
few	TRBV7-2	TRBJ2-1	TRBD2	CASSRSGTSAYNEQFF	TGTGCCAGCAGCCGCTCCGGGACTAGCGCGTACAATGAGCAGTTCTTC
-	TRBV2	TRBJ2-7	-	CASSVSRSYEQYF	TGTGCCAGCAGTGTCTCCAGGTCCTACGAGCAGTACTTC
few	TRBV28	TRBJ2-3	TRBD2	CASSRTSGITDTQYF	TGTGCCAGCAGTCGGACTAGCGGGATTACAGATACGCAGTATTTT
few	TRBV28	TRBJ2-7	-	CASRPGSGLSSYEQYF	TGTGCCAGCAGGCCGGGCTCGGGACTCAGCTCCTACGAGCAGTACTTC
-	TRBV9	TRBJ2-7	-	CASSPLGRQTYEQYF	TGTGCCAGCAGCCCCCTGGGGCGGCAAACCTACGAGCAGTACTTC
-	TRBV25-1	TRBJ1-2	-	CASSDQGQYGYTF	TGTGCCAGCAGTGATCAGGGGCAGTATGGCTACACCTTC
-	TRBV29-1	TRBJ2-7	TRBD1	CSVGARGREQYF	TGCAGCGTGGGGGCGAGGGGGCGCGAGCAGTACTTC
-	TRBV7-9	TRBJ1-5	-	CASSLDSQPQHF	TGTGCCAGCAGCTTGGATAGCCAGCCCCAGCATTTT
-	TRBV2	TRBJ2-1	TRBD2	CASRALAVGGEQFF	TGTGCCAGCAGGGCACTAGCGGTCGGTGGGGAGCAGTTCTTC
once	TRBV6-6	TRBJ2-1	TRBD1	CASRSPGTGVYNEQFF	TGTGCCAGCAGATCCCCCGGGACAGGGGTGTACAATGAGCAGTTCTTC
-	TRBV2	TRBJ1-3	-	CASRGTGISGNTIYF	TGTGCCAGCAGGGGAACAGGTATCTCTGGAAACACCATATATTTT
-	TRBV15	TRBJ2-3	-	CATSRGQAPDTQYF	TGTGCCACCAGCAGAGGTCAAGCCCCAGATACGCAGTATTTT